This T cell receptor (beta chain) was recorded in a study of a mutant IDH1 vaccine in newly diagnosed glioma. The germline CDR1 and CDR2 sequences are MGHRA and YSYEKL. This CDR3 has 16 residues. Trimming took off 3 bases at V and 5 bases at J, with 19 bases between the two ends. A single count supports this clone. The antigen remains unidentified. Sequenced by immunoSEQ multiplex PCR; TCRdb stores in-frame clones only, minus some. The sample shows about 54,000 clones, roughly 80% of them seen only once. The time point: week 35, safety follow-up. The content of each vaccine dose was 300 ug of mutant IDH1 20-mer peptide, and topical imiquimod accompanied it.

The chain links TRBV4-1 to TRBJ1-2, with D possibly TRBD1 on 6 matching bases. The source is a woman under 30 with glioma. Sequenced here: PBMCs, sampled from a glioma patient whose treatment included an IDH1 peptide vaccine. The CDR3 DNA reads as TGCGCCAGCAGCCACCCACAGGGTCCCCGTAGGTATGGCTACACCTTC. Translating it yields CASSHPQGPRRYGYTF.